This T cell receptor (beta chain) stems from a study of human T cells and chemical hapten exposure (dated by TCRdb to 2020 to 2023). Regarding the research as a whole: For sensitization, 2% DPC in acetone was applied to a 2 cm by 2 cm area of upper inner arm skin. Weekly therapeutic DPC doses were additionally applied to the scalp of patients throughout the approximately 24-week study period. Patch testing on the upper back used Finn chambers containing 0.01% DPC, with scoring done after 6 days according to International Contact Dermatitis Research Group standards. The mostly female patient cohort included alopecia areata with under or over 50% scalp involvement, alopecia totalis and alopecia universalis. Libraries were pooled for sequencing, and variation in per-sample TCR yields was attributed mainly to small differences in library volumes within the pool. This study followed changes in the peripheral blood TCR repertoire in vivo during primary and secondary sensitization of alopecia patients to the hapten diphenylcyclopropenone (DPC). Blood samples were taken from patients before sensitization (week 0) and at 2, 6 and about 24 weeks after DPC sensitization. About 28 alopecia patients gave blood for TCR sequencing at one to four time points (pre-sensitization, 2, 6 and 24 weeks). Overall results and qualifications from the work: Patch test score was positively correlated with the number of PT1 expanded TCRs, with significance at thresholds 8, 16 and 32 but not at 4. Repeated subsampling changed both the strength of the expansion versus patch-test correlation and the threshold at which that correlation became significant. Significantly more large CDR3 similarity clusters were formed by expanded TCRs than by pre-sensitization or healthy control sets, consistent with antigen-driven responses. The number of TCRs above 1 in 1000 frequency did not change with DPC sensitization; there was no evidence of global repertoire structure alterations. All patients had alopecia, a presumed autoimmune disease, so their immune response might differ from that of healthy individuals.

There are a few counts of this clonotype. Its specific antigen is unknown. Base qualities are not recorded, but no much larger clone differs from it by a single base. This specimen's time point label, interpreted: patch test 2, 6 weeks after DPC sensitization. Explained via the paper, the treatment or condition label denotes: therapeutic diphenylcyclopropenone sensitization with weekly scalp DPC. Blood at each patch-test visit was drawn before the patch test was applied. To be eligible, patients had to be aged 18 to 70, diagnosed with alopecia and judged suitable for DPC therapy, while pregnant patients were excluded. Total RNA was isolated from unfractionated whole blood collected in Tempus Blood RNA tubes. Libraries came from RACE. Sequencing was performed on a NextSeq 500. Library preparation attached unique molecular identifiers to individual cDNA molecules for quantitative, reproducible TCR counting. From each blood RNA sample, both TCR alpha and TCR beta chains were sequenced. On the study's bioinformatics: A median of around 100,000 TCRs per sample was observed, with a range of about 20,000 to 690,600. V, J and CDR3 annotation of the TCR reads was performed with the Decombinator software suite. For PS versus PT1 abundance plots, all samples were subsampled to the same number of TCRs (28,000). TCRs were defined as expanded if absent before sensitization and observed at least eight times at the 2-week time point. TCRdb cleaned the public reads at Q25 with fastp, built clones with MiXCR and kept in-frame beta chains. CDR3 protein duplicates are merged, each entry listing the most common genes and DNA. None of the V and J calls come from the authors' own analysis; TCRdb made them. The sample table holds about 82,000 distinct CDR3 sequences, of which less than 8.5% were seen once. The ten biggest clones cover 1% to 1.5% of the sample.

From its cysteine to its phenylalanine, the CDR3 spans 14 amino acids. Only the CDR3 DNA is retained, 42 bases long and in frame from the first base. CDR1 is given as SGHTA and CDR2 as FQGNSA, both from the germline V gene. Ends trimmed: V by 4 bases, J by 8 bases; bases unmatched to a gene: 8. The receptor's source is a woman aged 25-40 years with alopecia areata. Some clones in this sample may be carry-over from other donors' samples. The rearrangement combines TRBV7-2 with TRBJ2-1; TRBD1 lines up with 7 middle nucleotides. The starting material was whole blood, obtained in connection with sensitization to the hapten diphenylcyclopropenone (DPC). The DNA reads TGTGCCAGCAGCTATGGGGACAGCCGTGATGAGCAGTTCTTC. Its protein product is CASSYGDSRDEQFF.